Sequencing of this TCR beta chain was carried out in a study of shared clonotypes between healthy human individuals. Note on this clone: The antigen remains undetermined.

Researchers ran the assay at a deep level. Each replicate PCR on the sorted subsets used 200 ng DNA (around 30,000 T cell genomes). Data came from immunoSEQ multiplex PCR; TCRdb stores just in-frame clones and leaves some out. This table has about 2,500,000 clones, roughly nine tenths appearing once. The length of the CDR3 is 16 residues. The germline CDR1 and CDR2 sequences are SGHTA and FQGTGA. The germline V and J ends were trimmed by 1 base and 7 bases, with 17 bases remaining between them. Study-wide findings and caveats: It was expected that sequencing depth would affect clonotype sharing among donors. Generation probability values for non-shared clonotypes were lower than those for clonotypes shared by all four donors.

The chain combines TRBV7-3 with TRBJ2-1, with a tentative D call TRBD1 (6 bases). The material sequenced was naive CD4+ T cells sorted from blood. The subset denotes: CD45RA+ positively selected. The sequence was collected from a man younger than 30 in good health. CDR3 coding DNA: TGTGCCAGCAGCTTAAGTACCGGGGTAGGGGGTAATGAGCAGTTCTTC. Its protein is CASSLSTGVGGNEQFF. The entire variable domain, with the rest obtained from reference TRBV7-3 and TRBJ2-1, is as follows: GAGVSQTPSNKVTEKGKYVELRCDPISGHTALYWYRQSLGQGPEFLIYFQGTGAADDSGLPNDRFFAVRPEGSVSTLKIQRTERGDSAVYLCASSLSTGVGGNEQFFGPGTRLTVL.